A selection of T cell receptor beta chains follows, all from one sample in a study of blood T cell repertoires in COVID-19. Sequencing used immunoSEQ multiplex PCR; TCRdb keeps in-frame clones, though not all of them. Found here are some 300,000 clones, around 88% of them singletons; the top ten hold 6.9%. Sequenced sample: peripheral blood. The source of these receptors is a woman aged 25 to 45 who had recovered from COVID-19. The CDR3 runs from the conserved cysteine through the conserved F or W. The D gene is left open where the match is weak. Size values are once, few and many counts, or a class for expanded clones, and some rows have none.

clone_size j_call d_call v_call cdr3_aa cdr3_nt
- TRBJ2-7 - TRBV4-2 CASSQDRHYEQYF TGTGCCAGCAGCCAAGACAGGCACTACGAGCAGTACTTC
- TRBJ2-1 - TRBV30 CAWSVGGSGLYNEQFF TGTGCCTGGAGTGTAGGTGGTAGCGGATTATACAATGAGCAGTTCTTC
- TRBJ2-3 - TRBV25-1 CASRPTGYDTQYF TGTGCCAGCAGACCCACGGGATACGATACGCAGTATTTT
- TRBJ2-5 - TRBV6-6 CASSLGVRETQYF TGTGCCAGCAGTTTAGGGGTCCGGGAGACCCAGTACTTC
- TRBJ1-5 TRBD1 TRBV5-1 CASSSGQGGNQPQHF TGCGCCAGCAGCTCGGGACAGGGGGGCAATCAGCCCCAGCATTTT
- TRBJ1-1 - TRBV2 CASSLILNTEAFF TGTGCCAGCAGTCTAATATTGAACACTGAAGCTTTCTTT
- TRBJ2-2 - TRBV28 CASTGGGELFF TGTGCCAGCACCGGGGGAGGGGAGCTGTTTTTT
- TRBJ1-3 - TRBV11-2 CASSLVSLGSGNTIYF TGTGCCAGCAGCTTAGTCTCCCTCGGGTCTGGAAACACCATATATTTT
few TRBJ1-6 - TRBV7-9 CASRGPSVEGDSPLHF TGTGCCAGCCGGGGTCCTTCGGTGGAGGGAGATTCACCCCTCCACTTT
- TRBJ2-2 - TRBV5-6 CASKLNQGSTNTGELFF TGTGCCAGCAAGCTTAACCAGGGGTCCACGAACACCGGGGAGCTGTTTTTT
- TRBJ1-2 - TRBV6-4 CASSGPAGGAGGYTF TGTGCCAGCAGTGGCCCCGCCGGGGGGGCCGGTGGCTACACCTTC
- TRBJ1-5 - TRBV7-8 CASSPRVGDKNQPQHF TGTGCCAGCAGCCCCAGGGTGGGGGACAAAAATCAGCCCCAGCATTTT
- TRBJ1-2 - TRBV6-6 CASTGRESGGYTF TGTGCCAGCACGGGCAGGGAAAGTGGTGGCTACACCTTC
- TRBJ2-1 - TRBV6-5 CASKRGGYNEQFF TGTGCCAGCAAAAGGGGGGGGTACAATGAGCAGTTCTTC
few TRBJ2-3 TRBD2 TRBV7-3 CASARLAASTDTQYF TGTGCCAGCGCCCGCCTAGCGGCTAGCACAGATACGCAGTATTTT
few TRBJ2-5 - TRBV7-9 CAAAGGPRQETQYF TGTGCCGCCGCCGGGGGGCCGAGGCAAGAGACCCAGTACTTC
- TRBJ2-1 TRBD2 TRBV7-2 CASSLTSGAYNEQFF TGTGCCAGCAGCCTGACTAGCGGGGCCTACAATGAGCAGTTCTTC
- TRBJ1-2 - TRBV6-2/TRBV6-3 CASSQDSNYGYTF TGTGCCAGCAGCCAGGACAGTAACTATGGCTACACCTTC
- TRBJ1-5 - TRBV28 CASSLTGDQPQHF TGTGCCAGCAGTTTGACGGGTGATCAGCCCCAGCATTTT
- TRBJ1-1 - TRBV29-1 CSVVADMNTEAFF TGCAGCGTTGTGGCGGACATGAACACTGAAGCTTTCTTT
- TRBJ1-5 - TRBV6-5 CASSYSTGQPQHF TGTGCCAGCAGTTACTCTACGGGTCAGCCCCAGCATTTT
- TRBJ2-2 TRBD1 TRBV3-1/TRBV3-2 CASSQDQGGANTGELFF TGTGCCAGCAGCCAAGATCAAGGGGGCGCGAACACCGGGGAGCTGTTTTTT
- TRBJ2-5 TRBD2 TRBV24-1 CATSDLRRGGQETQYF TGTGCCACCAGTGATTTGCGTCGGGGGGGCCAAGAGACCCAGTACTTC
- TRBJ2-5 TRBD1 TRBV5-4 CASSEGTEETQYF TGTGCCAGCAGCGAAGGGACAGAAGAGACCCAGTACTTC
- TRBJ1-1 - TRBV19 CASSIEVFLVGTEAFF TGTGCCAGTAGTATAGAAGTGTTCCTAGTGGGCACTGAAGCTTTCTTT
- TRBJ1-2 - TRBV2 CASSGRGQSYGYTF TGTGCCAGCAGTGGAAGGGGCCAGTCCTATGGCTACACCTTC
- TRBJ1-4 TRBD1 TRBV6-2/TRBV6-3 CASSYRQGQEKLFF TGTGCCAGCAGTTACCGACAGGGGCAAGAAAAACTGTTTTTT
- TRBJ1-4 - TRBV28 CASSFQGYNEKLFF TGTGCCAGCAGTTTCCAGGGGTATAATGAAAAACTGTTTTTT
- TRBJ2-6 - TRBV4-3 CASSQEAGLSGANVLTF TGCGCCAGCAGCCAAGAGGCGGGGTTATCCGGGGCCAACGTCCTGACTTTC
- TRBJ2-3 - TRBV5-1 CASSVGLDSYGRGTQYF TGCGCCAGCAGCGTCGGCTTGGATAGTTACGGGAGAGGTACGCAGTATTTT
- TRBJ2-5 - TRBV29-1 CSVPAGSETQYF TGCAGCGTACCCGCAGGGTCGGAGACCCAGTACTTC
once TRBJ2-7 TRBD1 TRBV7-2 CASSYTGVTYEQYF TGTGCCAGCAGCTATACAGGGGTCACCTACGAGCAGTACTTC
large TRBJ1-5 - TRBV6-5 CASSSHAGEPQHF TGTGCCAGCAGTTCGCATGCGGGGGAGCCCCAGCATTTT
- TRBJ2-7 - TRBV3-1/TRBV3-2 CASSLAADSSYEQYF TGTGCCAGCAGTCTCGCGGCCGATAGCTCCTACGAGCAGTACTTC
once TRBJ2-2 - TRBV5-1 CASSLIRGSNTGELFF TGCGCCAGCAGCTTGATTCGGGGATCGAACACCGGGGAGCTGTTTTTT
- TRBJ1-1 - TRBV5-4 CASSSNRAGAEAFF TGTGCCAGCAGCTCAAACAGGGCAGGGGCTGAAGCTTTCTTT
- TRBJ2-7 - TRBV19 CASSNPRYSGYEQYF TGTGCCAGTAGTAACCCCAGGTACAGTGGCTACGAGCAGTACTTC
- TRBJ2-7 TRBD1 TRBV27 CASSLGTGATYEQYF TGTGCCAGCAGTTTAGGGACAGGGGCGACCTACGAGCAGTACTTC
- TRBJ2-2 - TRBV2 CASSLSALTGELFF TGTGCCAGCAGCCTCAGTGCCCTCACCGGGGAGCTGTTTTTT
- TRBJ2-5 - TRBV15 CATSSPRVETQYF TGTGCCACCAGCAGCCCGAGGGTGGAGACCCAGTACTTC
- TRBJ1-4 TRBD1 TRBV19 CASSIWDSRHNEKLFF TGTGCCAGTAGTATCTGGGACAGCCGACACAATGAAAAACTGTTTTTT
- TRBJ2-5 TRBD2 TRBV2 CASSEVGTKETQYF TGTGCCAGCAGTGAGGTCGGGACTAAAGAGACCCAGTACTTC
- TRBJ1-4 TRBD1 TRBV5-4 CASSWGTGNNEKLFF TGTGCCAGCAGCTGGGGGACAGGGAATAATGAAAAACTGTTTTTT
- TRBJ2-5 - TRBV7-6 CASSFDSEETQYF TGTGCCAGCAGCTTCGACAGCGAAGAGACCCAGTACTTC
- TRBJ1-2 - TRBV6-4 CASKRGVNSDGYTF TGTGCCAGCAAACGGGGTGTAAATTCGGATGGCTACACCTTC
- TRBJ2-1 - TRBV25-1 CASTSGYSSYNEQFF TGTGCCAGCACTTCAGGGTACAGCTCCTACAATGAGCAGTTCTTC
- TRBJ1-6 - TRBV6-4 CASSDSTGTPLHF TGTGCCAGCAGTGACTCGACGGGGACACCCCTCCACTTT
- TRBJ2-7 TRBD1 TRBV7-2 CASSLRDSTYEQYF TGTGCCAGCAGCTTAAGGGACAGCACCTACGAGCAGTACTTC
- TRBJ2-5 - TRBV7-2 CASSRDQQETQYF TGTGCCAGCAGCCGGGATCAGCAAGAGACCCAGTACTTC
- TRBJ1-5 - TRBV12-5 CASGLSFVRAPIRPQHF TGTGCTAGTGGTTTGAGCTTCGTCAGGGCCCCGATACGACCCCAGCATTTT
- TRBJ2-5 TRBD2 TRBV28 CASSFLTGGEETQYF TGTGCCAGCAGTTTTTTAACGGGGGGGGAGGAGACCCAGTACTTC